This TCR beta chain appears in the sequencing data of a study of T cells in women clearing cervical HPV infection. For the study at large: Case blood was drawn a median approximately five months after lesion detection.

Each participant carried one incident cervical HPV16 infection only. Clones were sequenced by immunoSEQ multiplex PCR, and TCRdb holds only the in-frame ones, with some missing. The table for this sample gives about 20,000 clones. Input material: blood buffy coat. This TCR was recovered from a woman between 18 and 69 years old with a cervical HPV16 infection that either progressed to CIN3+ or cleared (not recorded which).

The CDR3 here is CASSEWGQGSETQYF. Partial CDR3 DNA: TGCGCCAGCAGTGAATGGGGACAGGGGAGTGAGACC. The gene calls are TRBV10-2 and TRBJ2-5; 10 positions agree with TRBD1. The observed sequence ends 3 residues before the CDR3 terminus, with the missing tail filled in from the germline J gene. The CDR3 loop spans 15 amino acids. After removal of 3 bases from V and 5 bases from J, the junction contained 6 bases not matched to a gene. From germline, CDR1 is WSHSY and CDR2 SAAADI.